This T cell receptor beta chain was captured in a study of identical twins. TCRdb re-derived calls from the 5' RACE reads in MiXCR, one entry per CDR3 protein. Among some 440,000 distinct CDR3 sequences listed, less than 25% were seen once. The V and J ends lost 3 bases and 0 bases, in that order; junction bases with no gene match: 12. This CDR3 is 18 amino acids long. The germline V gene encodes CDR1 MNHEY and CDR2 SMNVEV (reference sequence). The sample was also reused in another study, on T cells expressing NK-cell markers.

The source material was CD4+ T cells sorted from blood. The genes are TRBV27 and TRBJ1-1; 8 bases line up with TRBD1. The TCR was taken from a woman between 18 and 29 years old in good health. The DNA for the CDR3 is TGTGCCAGCAGTTTCCTCGTCCCGGGACAGGAACTGAACACTGAAGCTTTCTTT. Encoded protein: CASSFLVPGQELNTEAFF.